Shown below are 19 T cell receptor beta chains from a single sample sequenced in a study of identical twins. MiXCR, run by TCRdb on the 5' RACE reads, gives a single entry per CDR3 protein. The data hold some 500,000 distinct CDR3 sequences, with 13% to 15% observed a single time. A further study also used this sample, focusing on yellow fever vaccine responses in identical twins.

The specimen was CD4+ T cells sorted from blood. The receptor set was obtained from a woman aged 18-29 years in good health.

This clonotype was picked up a small number of times. The chain joins TRBV7-2 to TRBJ2-1; 11 nucleotides match TRBD2. V shed 7 bases, J shed 10 bases, and the junction held 12 bases outside the gene matches. There are 15 residues in the CDR3. Germline V gene sequence: CDR1 SGHTA, CDR2 FQGNSA. This chain's CDR3 is CASTPLLAGGREQFF. The CDR3 nucleotides read TGTGCCAGCACCCCCCTCCTAGCGGGAGGCCGCGAGCAGTTCTTC. Using reference TRBV7-2 and TRBJ2-1 for the parts outside the CDR3, the full variable domain is GAGVSQSPSNKVTEKGKDVELRCDPISGHTALYWYRQSLGQGLEFLIYFQGNSAPDKSGLPSDRFSAERTGGSVSTLTIQRTQQEDSAVYLCASTPLLAGGREQFFGPGTRLTVL.

This chain joins TRBV3-1 and TRBJ2-7; D unresolved. The germline V and J ends were trimmed by 5 bases and 2 bases, with 13 bases remaining between them. This CDR3 contains 14 residues. CDR1 LGHDT and CDR2 YNNKEL come from the germline V gene (reference sequence). The CDR3 sequence: CASSSGQRTYEQYF. CDR3 in DNA: TGTGCCAGCAGCTCGGGCCAGAGGACCTACGAGCAGTACTTC.

This clonotype was detected only a few times. V gene TRBV28 combines with J gene TRBJ2-3; 7 nucleotides match TRBD2. Germline CDR1 reads MDHEN; CDR2 reads SYDVKM. Trimming cost V 6 bases and J 1 base; bases outside gene matches: 10. The CDR3 sequence is 16 residues long. The CDR3 loop reads CASSSGPSGGTDTQYF. CDR3 bases: TGTGCCAGCAGCTCCGGGCCAAGCGGGGGCACAGATACGCAGTATTTT.

About this clonotype: At one end the junction does not follow the germline gene, possibly because of a read error. The chain links TRBV18 to TRBJ2-5, with D possibly being TRBD1 or TRBD2 (7 bases each). Germline V gene sequence: CDR1 KGHSH, CDR2 LQKENI. This CDR3 is built from 12 residues. CDR3 coding DNA: TGTGCCAGCTCACCACAAGGGGGCCGGGAGGACTTC. Translating it yields CASSPQGGREDF. Full variable domain (rest looked up from reference TRBV18 and TRBJ2-5): NAGVMQNPRHLVRRRGQEARLRCSPMKGHSHVYWYRQLPEEGLKFMVYLQKENIIDESGMPKERFSAEFPKEGPSILRIQQVVRGDSAAYFCASSPQGGREDFGPGTRLLVL.

There are a few counts of this clonotype. J is TRBJ2-3 and V is TRBV7-2; perhaps D is TRBD1 or TRBD2 (6 bases each). Per the germline V gene, CDR1 is SGHTA and CDR2 is FQGNSA. The CDR3 totals 16 residues. The V end lost 5 bases, the J end lost 0 bases, and 15 bases lay between the germline ends. CDR3 DNA sequence: TGTGCCAGCAGCCCTCGGGGGCGGCGTAGCACAGATACGCAGTATTTT. Its translation: CASSPRGRRSTDTQYF.

At least ten counts were recorded for this clonotype. The chain is built from TRBV12-3 or TRBV12-4 and TRBJ2-2; 8 bases are a match to TRBD1. With 5 bases clipped from V and 6 bases from J, the junction kept 2 bases outside the gene matches. The CDR3 covers 13 residues. The CDR3, as DNA: TGTGCCAGCAGTCCAGGGGGCCCCGGGGAGCTGTTTTTT. It specifies CASSPGGPGELFF.

V usage is TRBV2 and J usage is TRBJ2-2; D tentatively reads TRBD1 or TRBD2 (7 bases each). V lost 1 base to trimming and J lost 5 bases, with 11 bases between them. CDR1 and CDR2 (germline): SNHLY, FYNNEI. This CDR3 region has 15 residues. The CDR3 here is CASSEVRGGTGELFF. The CDR3 bases are TGTGCCAGCAGTGAAGTCAGGGGGGGGACCGGGGAGCTGTTTTTT.

The genes are TRBV5-1 and TRBJ2-1; D is perhaps TRBD1 (6 bases). Germline values: CDR1 SGHRS, CDR2 YFSETQ. CDR3 length equals 13 residues. V gave up 7 bases and J gave up 5 bases, with 13 bases separating them. CDR3 DNA: TGCGCCAGCCGGATGGGGGACAACAATGAGCAGTTCTTC. Amino acids: CASRMGDNNEQFF.

This chain connects TRBV12-3 or TRBV12-4 to TRBJ2-7; D not resolved. V dropped 3 bases and J dropped 6 bases, with 15 bases sitting between them. The CDR3 totals 14 residues. CDR3 sequence reads: CASSLIGSASEQYF. The CDR3 nucleotides read TGTGCCAGCAGTTTGATAGGGTCGGCGTCCGAGCAGTACTTC.

This clonotype was seen a few times. The chain has TRBV6-1 and TRBJ2-1, with D unresolved. Germline-derived CDR1 and CDR2 are MNHNS and SASEGT. Trimming cost V 3 bases and J 7 bases, with 7 bases left between them. The CDR3 runs 12 residues. This chain's CDR3 is CASSDLVNEQFF. CDR3 nucleotide sequence: TGTGCCAGCAGTGATCTCGTTAATGAGCAGTTCTTC.

This sequence joins TRBV5-5 and TRBJ2-1; TRBD1 matches 9 bases. The V and J ends lost 1 base and 7 bases, in that order; junction bases with no gene match: 6. From germline, CDR1 is SGHKS and CDR2 YYEKEE (reference sequence). The CDR3 has 15 residues. For the CDR3, the DNA is TGTGCCAGCAGCTTGTTGGTGACAGGGGGTAATGAGCAGTTCTTC. Translated: CASSLLVTGGNEQFF.

The chain couples TRBV5-1 to TRBJ2-3; 7 bases line up with TRBD1. V shed 3 bases, J shed 2 bases, and the junction held 6 bases outside the gene matches. The CDR3 has 15 residues. Germline V gives CDR1 SGHRS, CDR2 YFSETQ. The DNA for the CDR3 is TGCGCCAGCAGCTCGGGACAGCCCCTCACAGATACGCAGTATTTT. This translates into CASSSGQPLTDTQYF.

J is TRBJ2-3 and V is TRBV2; TRBD2 agrees at 7 bases. The germline V gene encodes CDR1 SNHLY and CDR2 FYNNEI. Trimming at V came to 7 bases and at J to 4 bases, leaving 11 bases not matched to a gene. CDR3 length equals 15 residues. CDR3 in DNA: TGTGCCAGCACCAAGGGTCAGGGAGGGGCAGATACGCAGTATTTT. It translates to CASTKGQGGADTQYF.

At least ten counts were recorded for this clonotype. The chain recombines TRBV12-3 or TRBV12-4 with TRBJ1-2; 7 bases are a match to TRBD1. V shed 5 bases, J shed 2 bases, and the junction held 5 bases outside the gene matches. This CDR3 has 14 residues. The chain's CDR3 is CASSRTGVNYGYTF. The CDR3 bases are TGTGCCAGCAGTAGAACAGGGGTGAACTATGGCTACACCTTC.

Many counts were recorded for this clonotype. The chain combines TRBV28 with TRBJ2-2, with 7 nucleotides matching TRBD1. Germline CDR1 MDHEN, CDR2 SYDVKM. The V and J ends lost 11 bases and 1 base, in that order; junction bases with no gene match: 4. CDR3 length equals 13 residues. CDR3: CAAWTGNTGELFF. The CDR3 region has the DNA TGTGCCGCGTGGACAGGGAACACCGGGGAGCTGTTTTTT.

This clonotype was detected a few times. V and J are TRBV5-1 and TRBJ1-6, with D uncertain. There are 14 residues in the CDR3. With 0 bases removed from V and 9 bases from J, the gap between germline ends came to 10 bases. The germline V gene encodes CDR1 SGHRS and CDR2 YFSETQ. The CDR3 DNA is TGCGCCAGCAGCTTGGCCAAATCGAGTTCACCCCTCCACTTT. Encoded protein: CASSLAKSSSPLHF.

This clonotype was observed a few times. The V and J genes are TRBV4-2 and TRBJ2-1; D remains unclear. V lost 0 bases to trimming and J lost 3 bases, with 9 bases between them. Germline-derived CDR1 and CDR2 are LGHNA and YNFKEQ. This CDR3 comprises 15 residues. The CDR3 here is CASSQEKGYYNEQFF. For the CDR3, the DNA is TGTGCCAGCAGCCAAGAAAAAGGCTACTACAATGAGCAGTTCTTC.

This clonotype was counted between two and nine times. The rearrangement links TRBV30 to TRBJ2-2; D may be TRBD2 (5 bases). CDR1 GTSNPN and CDR2 SVGIG come from the germline V gene (reference sequence). The CDR3 consists of 14 residues. Trimming left V 4 bases short and J 3 bases short, with 12 bases between. The chain's CDR3 is CAWITRVDTGELFF. CDR3 DNA: TGTGCCTGGATTACGAGGGTGGACACCGGGGAGCTGTTTTTT. The full variable domain, its missing parts supplied by reference TRBV30 and TRBJ2-2, is SQTIHQWPATLVQPVGSPLSLECTVEGTSNPNLYWYRQAAGRGLQLLFYSVGIGQISSEVPQNLSASRPQDRQFILSSKKLLLSDSGFYLCAWITRVDTGELFFGEGSRLTVL.

This clonotype appeared a single time. J is TRBJ2-1 and V is TRBV5-6; 9 nucleotides match TRBD2. Trimming cost V 4 bases and J 5 bases; bases outside gene matches: 7. Germline lookup yields CDR1 SGHDT and CDR2 YYEEEE. The CDR3 runs to 15 residues. In DNA form, the CDR3 reads TGTGCCAGCAGCCCCCGACTAGCGGATAACAATGAGCAGTTCTTC. This sequence encodes CASSPRLADNNEQFF.